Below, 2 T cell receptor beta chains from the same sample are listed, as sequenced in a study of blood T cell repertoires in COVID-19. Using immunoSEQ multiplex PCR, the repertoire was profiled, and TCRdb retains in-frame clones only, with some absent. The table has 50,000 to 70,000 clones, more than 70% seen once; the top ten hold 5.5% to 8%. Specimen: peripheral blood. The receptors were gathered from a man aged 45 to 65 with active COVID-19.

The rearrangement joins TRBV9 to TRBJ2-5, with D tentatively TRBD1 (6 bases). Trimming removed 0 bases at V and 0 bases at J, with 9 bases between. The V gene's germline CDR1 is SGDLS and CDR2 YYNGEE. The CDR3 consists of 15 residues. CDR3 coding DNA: TGTGCCAGCAGCGTAGGACAGGCGTACCAAGAGACCCAGTACTTC. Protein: CASSVGQAYQETQYF.

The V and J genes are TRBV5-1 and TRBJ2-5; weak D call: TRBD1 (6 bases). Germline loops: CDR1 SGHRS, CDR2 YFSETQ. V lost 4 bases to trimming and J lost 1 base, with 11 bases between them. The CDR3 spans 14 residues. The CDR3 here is CASSPMDSQETQYF. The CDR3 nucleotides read TGCGCCAGCAGCCCTATGGACAGCCAAGAGACCCAGTACTTC.